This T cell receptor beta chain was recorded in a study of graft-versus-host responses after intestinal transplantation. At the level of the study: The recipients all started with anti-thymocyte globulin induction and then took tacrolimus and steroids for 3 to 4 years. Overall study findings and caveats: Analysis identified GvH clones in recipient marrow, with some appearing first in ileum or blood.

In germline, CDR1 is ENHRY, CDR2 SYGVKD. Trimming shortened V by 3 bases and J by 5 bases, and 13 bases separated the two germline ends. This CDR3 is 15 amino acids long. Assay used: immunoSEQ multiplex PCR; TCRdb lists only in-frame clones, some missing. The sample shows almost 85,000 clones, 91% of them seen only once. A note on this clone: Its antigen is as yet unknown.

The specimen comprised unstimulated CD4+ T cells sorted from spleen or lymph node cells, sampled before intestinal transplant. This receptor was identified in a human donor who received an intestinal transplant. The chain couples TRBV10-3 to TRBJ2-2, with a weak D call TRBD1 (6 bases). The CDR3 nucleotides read TGTGCCATCAGTGAAAACAGGGTACCAACCGGGGAGCTGTTTTTT. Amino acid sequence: CAISENRVPTGELFF.